The 4 T cell receptor beta chains reported below all come from one sample, sequenced in a study of blood T cell dynamics during melanoma immunotherapy. The time point is: week 3, after first cycle of checkpoint inhibitor. Profiled with immunoSEQ multiplex PCR; TCRdb holds only in-frame clones, not every one. The data contain 10,000 to 13,000 clones, 85% to 90% of them singletons. Here the sequenced sample was blood, taken from a patient treated with checkpoint blockade. These receptor sequences come from a human donor with melanoma.

This chain connects TRBV7-2 to TRBJ2-1; TRBD2 matches 8 bases. Looked up from germline, CDR1 is SGHTA and CDR2 is FQGNSA. Germline trimming cut 5 bases from V and 0 bases from J; bases unmatched to any gene: 6. This CDR3 region has 16 residues. This CDR3 is CASSRTGTSSYNEQFF. In DNA form, the CDR3 reads TGTGCCAGCAGCCGCACCGGGACTAGCTCCTACAATGAGCAGTTCTTC.

This clone has only one observation. The chain recombines TRBV7-2 with TRBJ1-5; 10 bases match TRBD1. The trim removed 5 bases at V and 6 bases at J, leaving 4 bases unmatched. CDR1 is SGHTA, CDR2 FQGNSA, per germline. This CDR3 is built from 14 residues. Here the CDR3 reads CASSRQGAGQPQHF. CDR3 DNA: TGTGCCAGCAGCCGACAGGGGGCAGGTCAGCCCCAGCATTTT.

The chain carries TRBV18 and TRBJ1-3, with D perhaps TRBD1 (5 bases). Germline CDR1 KGHSH, CDR2 LQKENI. V was pared by 2 bases and J by 4 bases, with 15 bases between. The CDR3 covers 16 residues. The CDR3 loop reads CASSPAQGFGGNTIYF. The CDR3 DNA sequence: TGTGCCAGCTCACCAGCTCAGGGATTCGGCGGAAACACCATATATTTT.

The genes are TRBV2 and TRBJ1-5; 10 positions agree with TRBD1. Germline V gene sequence: CDR1 SNHLY, CDR2 FYNNEI. The junction had 1 base not matched to a gene; V was cut back by 4 bases and J by 1 base. The CDR3 is 15 residues long. CDR3 region: CASSGTGGSNQPQHF. The CDR3 coding sequence is TGTGCCAGCAGTGGGACAGGGGGGAGCAATCAGCCCCAGCATTTT.